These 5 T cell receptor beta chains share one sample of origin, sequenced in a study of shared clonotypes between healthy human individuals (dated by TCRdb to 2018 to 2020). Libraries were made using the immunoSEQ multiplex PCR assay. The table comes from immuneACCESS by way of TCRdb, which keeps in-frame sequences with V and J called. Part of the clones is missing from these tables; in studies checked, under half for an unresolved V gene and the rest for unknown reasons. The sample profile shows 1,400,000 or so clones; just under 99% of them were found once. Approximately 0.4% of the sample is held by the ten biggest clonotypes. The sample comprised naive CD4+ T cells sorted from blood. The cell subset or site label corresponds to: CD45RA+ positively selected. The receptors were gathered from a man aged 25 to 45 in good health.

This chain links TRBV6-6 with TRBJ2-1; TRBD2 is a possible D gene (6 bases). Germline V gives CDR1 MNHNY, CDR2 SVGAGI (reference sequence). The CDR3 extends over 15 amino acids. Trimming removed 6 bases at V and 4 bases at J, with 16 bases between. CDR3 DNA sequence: TGTGCCAGCAGAGTGAGCGGAGGGCATTACAATGAGCAGTTCTTC. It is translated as CASRVSGGHYNEQFF.

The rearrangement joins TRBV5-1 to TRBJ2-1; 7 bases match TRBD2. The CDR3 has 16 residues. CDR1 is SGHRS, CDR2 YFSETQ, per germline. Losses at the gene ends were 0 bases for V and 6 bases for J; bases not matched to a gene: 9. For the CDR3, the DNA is TGCGCCAGCAGCTTGGCCTTCGGACTAGTTTCCAATGAGCAGTTCTTC. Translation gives CASSLAFGLVSNEQFF.

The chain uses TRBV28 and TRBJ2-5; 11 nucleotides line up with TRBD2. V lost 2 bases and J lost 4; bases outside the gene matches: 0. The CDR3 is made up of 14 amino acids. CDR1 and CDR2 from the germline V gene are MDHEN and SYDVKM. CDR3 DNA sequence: TGTGCCAGCAGTTTAGGGACTAGCGGAGAGACCCAGTACTTC. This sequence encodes CASSLGTSGETQYF. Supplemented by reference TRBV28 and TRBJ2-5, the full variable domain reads DVKVTQSSRYLVKRTGEKVFLECVQDMDHENMFWYRQDPGLGLRLIYFSYDVKMKEKGDIPEGYSVSREKKERFSLILESASTNQTSMYLCASSLGTSGETQYFGPGTRLLVL.

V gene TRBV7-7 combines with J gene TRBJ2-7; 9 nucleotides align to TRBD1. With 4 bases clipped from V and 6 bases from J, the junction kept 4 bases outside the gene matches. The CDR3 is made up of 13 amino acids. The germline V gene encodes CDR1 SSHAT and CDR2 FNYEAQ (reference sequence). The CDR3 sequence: CASSWDRVGEQYF. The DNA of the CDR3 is TGTGCCAGCAGCTGGGACAGGGTAGGCGAGCAGTACTTC.

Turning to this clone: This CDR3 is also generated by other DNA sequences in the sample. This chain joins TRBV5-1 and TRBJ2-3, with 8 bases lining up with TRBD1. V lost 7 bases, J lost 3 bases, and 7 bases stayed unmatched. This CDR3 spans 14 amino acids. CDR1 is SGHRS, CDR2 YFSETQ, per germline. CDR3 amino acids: CASGRTGSTDTQYF. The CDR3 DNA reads TGCGCCAGCGGAAGGACAGGGAGTACAGATACGCAGTATTTT.